A single sample is the source of the 23 T cell receptor beta chains below, sequenced in a study of T cell responses to AZD1222 COVID-19 vaccine. Assay used: immunoSEQ multiplex PCR; TCRdb lists only in-frame clones, some missing. The table has some 140,000 clones, around 90% seen once. The specimen comprised peripheral blood, sampled on day 0 of AZD1222 vaccination. The receptors shown here come from an adult in good health.

This clone was counted only a few times. The gene calls are TRBV28 and TRBJ1-6; 10 nucleotides agree with TRBD1. Unmatched junction bases numbered 9, after V lost 4 bases and J lost 9 bases. CDR1 and CDR2 from the germline V gene are MDHEN and SYDVKM. The CDR3 is made up of 16 amino acids. For the CDR3, the DNA is TGTGCCAGCAGTTCGTTAGAGGACAGGGGGGCTTCACCCCTCCACTTT. The encoded protein is CASSSLEDRGASPLHF.

This clone occurred once. The chain couples TRBV9 to TRBJ1-5; D perhaps matches TRBD1 (6 bases). This CDR3 contains 14 residues. The V gene's germline CDR1 is SGDLS and CDR2 YYNGEE. Trimming stripped 7 bases from V and 0 bases from J, with 11 bases between. The DNA of the CDR3 is TGTGCCAGCGCGACAGGCAATAGCAATCAGCCCCAGCATTTT. Its protein is CASATGNSNQPQHF.

The genes are TRBV5-1 and TRBJ1-4; a possible D gene is TRBD1 (5 bases). The CDR3 has 14 residues. Trimming removed 6 bases at V and 8 bases at J, with 17 bases between. Per the germline V gene, CDR1 is SGHRS and CDR2 is YFSETQ. The CDR3 loop is CASNPGPRWEKLFF. CDR3 nucleotide sequence: TGCGCCAGCAATCCGGGGCCCCGTTGGGAAAAACTGTTTTTT. The whole variable domain, remainder taken from reference TRBV5-1 and TRBJ1-4, is KAGVTQTPRYLIKTRGQQVTLSCSPISGHRSVSWYQQTPGQGLQFLFEYFSETQRNKGNFPGRFSGRQFSNSRSEMNVSTLELGDSALYLCASNPGPRWEKLFFGSGTQLSVL.

This chain connects TRBV9 to TRBJ2-7, with D perhaps matching TRBD1 (5 bases). V was pared by 4 bases and J by 2 bases, with 13 bases between. Germline CDR1 and CDR2: SGDLS and YYNGEE. CDR3 length equals 14 residues. CDR3: CASSQGDTPYEQYF. The CDR3 region has the DNA TGTGCCAGCAGCCAAGGGGATACCCCCTACGAGCAGTACTTC.

The chain combines TRBV6-5 with TRBJ1-1; D call uncertain. Per the germline V gene, CDR1 is MNHEY and CDR2 is SVGAGI. Trimming cost V 5 bases and J 7 bases, with 11 bases left between them. The CDR3 contains 12 residues. Here the CDR3 DNA reads TGTGCCAGCAGTCAAACAGCGCATGAAGCTTTCTTT. It is translated as CASSQTAHEAFF.

V is TRBV4-1 and J is TRBJ2-7; D not resolved. Trimming removed 4 bases from V and 2 bases from J, with 15 bases in between. Germline values: CDR1 MGHRA, CDR2 YSYEKL. The CDR3 sequence is 15 residues long. The CDR3 bases are TGCGCCAGCAGCCCCTTTGTCCGGATCCCCTACGAGCAGTACTTC. Encoded protein: CASSPFVRIPYEQYF.

This CDR3 is CATSGGGLTYEQYF. The CDR3 DNA follows: TGTGCCACCAGCGGGGGGGGGCTCACCTACGAGCAGTACTTC. This chain links TRBV24-1 with TRBJ2-7; 8 positions agree with TRBD2. Germline V lookup: CDR1 KGHDR, CDR2 SFDVKD. Trimming cost V 7 bases and J 2 bases; bases outside gene matches: 6. The CDR3 covers 14 residues.

The chain uses TRBV7-9 and TRBJ2-3; TRBD2 aligns across 7 bases. The CDR3 is 15 amino acids. CDR1 and CDR2 (germline): SEHNR, FQNEAQ (reference sequence). J was trimmed by 4 bases and V by 4 bases; bases with no gene match: 8. The CDR3 DNA sequence: TGTGCCAGCAGCTCCTCGGGGAGGGGACCAGATACGCAGTATTTT. Encoded protein: CASSSSGRGPDTQYF.

V is TRBV6-2 or TRBV6-3 and J is TRBJ2-7, with 7 bases fitting TRBD1. Looked up from germline, CDR1 is MNHEY and CDR2 is SVGEGT. After removal of 2 bases from V and 5 bases from J, the junction contained 9 bases not matched to a gene. This CDR3 spans 15 amino acids. The CDR3 loop reads CASSYIRQGFNEQYF. The CDR3 nucleotides are TGTGCCAGCAGTTACATTAGACAGGGTTTCAACGAGCAGTACTTC.

The gene calls are TRBV2 and TRBJ2-3; weak D call: TRBD1 (6 bases). The germline V gene encodes CDR1 SNHLY and CDR2 FYNNEI. Between the trimmed V and J ends, which lost 6 bases and 0 bases, there was a span of 10 bases. The CDR3 has 14 amino acids. This chain's CDR3 is CASRGTPSTDTQYF. In nucleotides, the CDR3 is TGTGCCAGCAGAGGGACACCGAGCACAGATACGCAGTATTTT.

V gene TRBV12-5 combines with J gene TRBJ1-3; D perhaps matches TRBD1 (5 bases). V was shortened by 5 bases and J by 4 bases, with 15 bases between the two germline ends. CDR1 is LGHNT, CDR2 FRNRAP, per germline. The CDR3 extends over 15 amino acids. The CDR3: CASGQDPGRGNTIYF. The CDR3 nucleotides are TGTGCTAGTGGTCAGGACCCGGGGCGAGGAAACACCATATATTTT.

The rearrangement joins TRBV5-6 to TRBJ2-4, with D perhaps TRBD2 (6 bases). Germline values: CDR1 SGHDT, CDR2 YYEEEE. Trimming took 1 base from V and 0 from J, leaving 14 bases between them. The CDR3 spans 17 residues. The CDR3 DNA reads as TGTGCCAGCAGCTTGATGGGAGGAGCGCTAGCCAAAAACATTCAGTACTTC. This sequence encodes CASSLMGGALAKNIQYF.

This clone was picked up one time. The CDR3 region is CASSQGDAPYEQYF. The CDR3 region has the DNA TGTGCCAGCAGCCAAGGGGATGCGCCCTACGAGCAGTACTTC. The chain links TRBV7-9 to TRBJ2-7, with D possibly matching TRBD1 (5 bases). In germline, CDR1 is SEHNR, CDR2 FQNEAQ (reference sequence). The CDR3 loop spans 14 amino acids. V shed 5 bases and J shed 2 bases, with 13 bases lying between them.

The chain joins TRBV23-1 to TRBJ2-4, with no clear D. TRBV23-1 is labeled an ORF, and its function is uncertain. V was cut by 7 bases and J by 0 bases, with 16 bases left in between. The CDR3 has 16 amino acids. The CDR3 protein is CASTPFNRVAKNIQYF. The CDR3 coding sequence is TGCGCCAGCACCCCATTTAATCGGGTAGCCAAAAACATTCAGTACTTC.

The chain has TRBV10-3 and TRBJ2-7; D is perhaps TRBD2 (6 bases). The CDR3 extends over 13 amino acids. CDR1 ENHRY and CDR2 SYGVKD come from the germline V gene. The germline V and J ends were trimmed by 8 bases and 3 bases, with 14 bases remaining between them. The DNA for the CDR3 is TGTGCCATCCGGGCTAGCGCTGACTACGAGCAGTACTTC. It codes for CAIRASADYEQYF.

V gene TRBV3-1 (or the pseudogene TRBV3-2) combines with J gene TRBJ2-5; 10 bases are a match to TRBD2. The V and J ends lost 1 base and 7 bases, in that order; junction bases with no gene match: 9. In germline, CDR1 is LGHDT, CDR2 YNNKEL (reference sequence). This CDR3 is built from 16 residues. CDR3 sequence reads: CASSQATGTSAGTQYF. The DNA of the CDR3 is TGTGCCAGCAGCCAAGCAACCGGGACTAGCGCGGGGACCCAGTACTTC.

The chain carries TRBV5-1 and TRBJ1-1; possible D gene TRBD1, 5 bases. Trimming pared 2 bases from V and 4 bases from J, leaving 15 bases between. Germline CDR1 reads SGHRS; CDR2 reads YFSETQ. The CDR3 is 15 amino acids. The CDR3 sequence: CASSLYRPTGTEAFF. CDR3 DNA sequence: TGCGCCAGCAGCTTATACAGGCCAACGGGCACTGAAGCTTTCTTT. The entire variable domain, with the rest obtained from reference TRBV5-1 and TRBJ1-1, is as follows: KAGVTQTPRYLIKTRGQQVTLSCSPISGHRSVSWYQQTPGQGLQFLFEYFSETQRNKGNFPGRFSGRQFSNSRSEMNVSTLELGDSALYLCASSLYRPTGTEAFFGQGTRLTVV.

Details on this clone: The junction departs from germline at one end; a sequencing error may be responsible. The chain employs TRBV29-1 and TRBJ1-1; possibly TRBD1 for D (6 bases). CDR3 length: 11 residues. CDR1 and CDR2 from the germline V gene are SQVTM and ANQGSEA. CDR3 sequence (DNA): TGCAGCGTTGAGGGTGAGAACAGGGACCACTTT. It encodes CSVEGENRDHF.

The chain combines TRBV25-1 with TRBJ2-7; D is unresolved. This CDR3 is 12 amino acids long. Per germline, CDR1 MGHDK and CDR2 SYGVNS. Between the trimmed V and J ends, which lost 6 bases and 3 bases, there was a span of 9 bases. The CDR3 DNA is TGTGCCAGCAGAGGGATAGTCTACGAGCAGTACTTC. Its translation: CASRGIVYEQYF.

This clone was found a few times. The chain combines TRBV5-6 with TRBJ2-3; the D gene is possibly TRBD2 (5 bases). CDR1 and CDR2 (germline): SGHDT, YYEEEE. Trimming pared 4 bases from V and 3 bases from J, leaving 15 bases between. This CDR3 region has 15 residues. CDR3 residues: CASSPGRGRTDTQYF. CDR3 nucleotide sequence: TGTGCCAGCAGCCCCGGTAGAGGGCGGACAGATACGCAGTATTTT.

The rearrangement links TRBV6-5 to TRBJ2-4; no clear D gene. The CDR3 is made up of 15 amino acids. V gave up 5 bases and J gave up 0 bases, with 11 bases separating them. Germline assignment: CDR1 MNHEY and CDR2 SVGAGI. The CDR3: CASSQIPIAKNIQYF. CDR3 DNA sequence: TGTGCCAGCAGTCAGATCCCAATAGCCAAAAACATTCAGTACTTC.

The chain carries TRBV19 and TRBJ2-1; no firm D call. The CDR3 has 14 amino acids. V lost 3 bases and J lost 4, with 10 bases in between. Germline lookup yields CDR1 LNHDA and CDR2 SQIVND (reference sequence). CDR3 protein: CASSIEVTYNEQFF. CDR3 sequence (DNA): TGTGCCAGTAGTATCGAGGTCACTTACAATGAGCAGTTCTTC.

The sample holds one count of this clone. V is TRBV9 and J is TRBJ2-7; D not resolved. Trimming removed 0 bases at V and 6 bases at J, with 7 bases between. The germline V gene encodes CDR1 SGDLS and CDR2 YYNGEE. The CDR3 totals 12 residues. CDR3 sequence: CASSVGPGEQYF. For the CDR3, the DNA is TGTGCCAGCAGCGTAGGTCCGGGCGAGCAGTACTTC.